The TCR beta chain described here comes from a study of human thymus T cells. Germline V gene lookup returns CDR1 SGHRS and CDR2 YFSETQ. V was clipped by 4 bases and J by 4 bases, with 9 bases between them. The CDR3 sequence is 13 residues long. General study findings and limits: V and J genes seemed to be used with bias in thymic and blood repertoires.

Note on this clone: The antigen remains unidentified.

Here immunoSEQ multiplex PCR was the method, and the copy in TCRdb shows in-frame clones only, minus some. The data show just over 45,000 clones, over 90% seen once. This chain links TRBV5-1 with TRBJ1-5; no definite D call. Sequencing was done on a sample of blood. The source of this sequence is a girl in the first two years of life with a congenital heart defect but otherwise immunologically healthy. The CDR3 DNA is TGCGCCAGCAGCGTTGGAGGGAATCAGCCCCAGCATTTT. Translation gives CASSVGGNQPQHF. The full variable domain, with the rest looked up from reference TRBV5-1 and TRBJ1-5, is KAGVTQTPRYLIKTRGQQVTLSCSPISGHRSVSWYQQTPGQGLQFLFEYFSETQRNKGNFPGRFSGRQFSNSRSEMNVSTLELGDSALYLCASSVGGNQPQHFGDGTRLSIL.